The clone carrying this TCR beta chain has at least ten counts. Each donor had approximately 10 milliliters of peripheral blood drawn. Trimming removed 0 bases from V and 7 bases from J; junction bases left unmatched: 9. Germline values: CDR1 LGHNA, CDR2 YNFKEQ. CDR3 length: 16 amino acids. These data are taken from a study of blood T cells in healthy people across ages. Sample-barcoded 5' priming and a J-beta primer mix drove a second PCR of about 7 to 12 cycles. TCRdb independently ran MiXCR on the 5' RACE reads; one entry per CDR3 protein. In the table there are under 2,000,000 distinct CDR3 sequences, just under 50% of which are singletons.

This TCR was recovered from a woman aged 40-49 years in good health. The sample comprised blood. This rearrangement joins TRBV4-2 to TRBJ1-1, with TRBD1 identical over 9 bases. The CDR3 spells CASSQDGDRGSGEAFF. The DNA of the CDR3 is TGTGCCAGCAGCCAAGATGGCGACAGGGGGTCGGGTGAAGCTTTCTTT.